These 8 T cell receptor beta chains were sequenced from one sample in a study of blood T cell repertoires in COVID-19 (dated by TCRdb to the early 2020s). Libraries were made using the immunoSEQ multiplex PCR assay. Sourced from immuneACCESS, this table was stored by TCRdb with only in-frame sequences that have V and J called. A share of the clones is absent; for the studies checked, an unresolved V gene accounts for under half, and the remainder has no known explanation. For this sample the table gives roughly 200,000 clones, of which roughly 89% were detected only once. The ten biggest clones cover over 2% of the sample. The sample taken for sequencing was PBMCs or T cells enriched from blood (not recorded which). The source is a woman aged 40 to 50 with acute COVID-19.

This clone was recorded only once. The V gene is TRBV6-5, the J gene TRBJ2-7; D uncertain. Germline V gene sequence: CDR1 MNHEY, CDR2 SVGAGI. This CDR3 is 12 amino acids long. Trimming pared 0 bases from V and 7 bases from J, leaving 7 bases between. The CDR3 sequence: CASSYSGKEQYF. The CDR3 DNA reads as TGTGCCAGCAGTTACTCGGGCAAGGAGCAGTACTTC.

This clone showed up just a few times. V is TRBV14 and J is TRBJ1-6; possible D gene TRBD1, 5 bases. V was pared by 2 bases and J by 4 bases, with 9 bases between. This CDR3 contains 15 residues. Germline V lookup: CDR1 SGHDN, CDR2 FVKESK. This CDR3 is CASSQQAGYNSPLHF. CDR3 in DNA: TGTGCCAGCAGCCAACAGGCAGGGTATAATTCACCCCTCCACTTT.

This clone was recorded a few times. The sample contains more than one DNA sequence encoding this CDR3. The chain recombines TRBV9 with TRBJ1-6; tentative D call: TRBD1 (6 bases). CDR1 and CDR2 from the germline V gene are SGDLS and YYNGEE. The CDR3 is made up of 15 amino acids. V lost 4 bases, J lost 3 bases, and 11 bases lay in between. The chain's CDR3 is CASSSGDGYNSPLHF. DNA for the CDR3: TGTGCCAGCAGCTCAGGGGACGGCTATAATTCACCCCTCCACTTT.

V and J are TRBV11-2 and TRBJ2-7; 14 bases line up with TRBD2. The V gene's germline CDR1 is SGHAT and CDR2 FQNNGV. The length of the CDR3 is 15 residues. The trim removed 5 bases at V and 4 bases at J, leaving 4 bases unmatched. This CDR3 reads CASSTGLAGVYEQYF. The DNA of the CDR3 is TGTGCCAGCAGCACGGGACTAGCGGGAGTATACGAGCAGTACTTC.

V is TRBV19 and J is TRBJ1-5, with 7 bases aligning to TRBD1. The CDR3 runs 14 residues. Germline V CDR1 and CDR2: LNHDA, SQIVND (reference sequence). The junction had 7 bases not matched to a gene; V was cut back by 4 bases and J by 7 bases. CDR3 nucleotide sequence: TGTGCCAGTAGTAAACAGGGGCAGGGGCAGCCCCAGCATTTT. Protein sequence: CASSKQGQGQPQHF.

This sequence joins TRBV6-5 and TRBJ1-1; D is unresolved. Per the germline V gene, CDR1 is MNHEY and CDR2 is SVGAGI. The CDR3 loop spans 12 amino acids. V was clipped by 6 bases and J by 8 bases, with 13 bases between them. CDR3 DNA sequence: TGTGCCAGCAGGGCGGCACCAAGAGAAGCTTTCTTT. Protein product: CASRAAPREAFF.

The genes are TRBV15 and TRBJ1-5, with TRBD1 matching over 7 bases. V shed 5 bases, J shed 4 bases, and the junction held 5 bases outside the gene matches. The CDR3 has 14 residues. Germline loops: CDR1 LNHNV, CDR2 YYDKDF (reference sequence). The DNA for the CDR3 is TGTGCCACCAGCGCCTGGGACAGAAATCAGCCCCAGCATTTT. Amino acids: CATSAWDRNQPQHF.

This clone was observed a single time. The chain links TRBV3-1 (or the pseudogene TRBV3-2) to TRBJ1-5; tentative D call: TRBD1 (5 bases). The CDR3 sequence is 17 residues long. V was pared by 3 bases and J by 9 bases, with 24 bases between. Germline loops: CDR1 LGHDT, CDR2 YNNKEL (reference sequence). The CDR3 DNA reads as TGTGCCAGCAGCCACATGGGGCCTCGGACCTCCTTTGGGCCCCAGCATTTT. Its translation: CASSHMGPRTSFGPQHF.